The entry below describes one T cell receptor (beta chain). What this receptor recognizes is not known. Per-base qualities were not stored, and no clone one base away is much larger. Instrument used: Illumina NovaSeq 6000. cDNA libraries for TCRalpha and TCRbeta were prepared by 5'RACE using constant-segment primers, with sample barcodes and unique molecular identifiers added. Trizol reagent was used to extract RNA from every sample. Libraries were amplified in two PCR steps, with a second sample barcode and Illumina TruSeq adapters added in the second step. Sequencing of the libraries was done on an Illumina NovaSeq, producing 2 x 150 bp paired-end reads. For the original study's pipeline: The reads were demultiplexed and collapsed into UMI-guided consensus sequences using migec v1.2.7. Using mixcr v2.1.11, UMI consensuses were aligned to TRA and TRB V and J templates and then assembled into clonotypes. A clonotype was counted as expanded or contracted only if both edgeR and NoisET called the change significant, with noise models trained on biological replicates. For edgeR calls, the thresholds were a false discovery rate-adjusted p below 0.01 and a log2 fold-change of 1. PCA with hierarchical clustering of max-normalized trajectories of the 1000 most abundant clonotypes was used as exploratory dynamics analysis. Separately sequenced CD4+ and CD8+ repertoires were used to assign a CD4 or CD8 phenotype to each responding clone. Through fastp at Q25 and MiXCR, TCRdb rebuilt clones from the public reads, retaining in-frame beta chains. Every entry covers one CDR3 protein and lists the most common genes and DNA from its rows. The V and J calls, along with clone size, are taken from TCRdb and not from the paper's own processing. The sample records 180,000 or so distinct CDR3 sequences, about 9.9% of which are singletons. In total, the top ten clones hold 3% to 4% of the sample.

These data are taken from a study of T-cell memory formation after mild COVID-19 (dated by TCRdb to the early 2020s). With respect to the entire study: TCR sequence clusters from the two donors were found to be largely donor specific. In a couple of donors, T-cell clones that expanded and contracted after mild COVID-19 were followed by sequencing TCRalpha and TCRbeta repertoires longitudinally. The cohort was made up of two young adult volunteers, one female and one male, who were previously healthy. What the research found in general, with its limitations: Contracting CD4+ clones were found mainly in CM and EM memory subsets, while CD8+ clones were enriched in EMRA. From day 15 to 85, contracting clones showed balanced CD4/CD8 phenotypes, whereas a second wave of clones that expanded from day 15 to 37 leaned towards CD4+. SARS-CoV-2 specificity was not confirmed for the second-wave clones peaking on day 37. Some responding clones were detected in pre-infection memory, which suggested that pre-existing cross-reactive memory T cells had joined the SARS-CoV-2 response. The study included only a couple of mild cases, and larger cohorts that include severe cases with pre-infection samples were judged to be necessary.

PBMCs were isolated by Ficoll-Paque density gradient centrifugation. CDR1 is given as KGHSH and CDR2 as LQKENI, both from the germline V gene. Deletion took 3 bases off V and 7 bases off J, with a span of 20 bases between the germline ends. The CDR3 measures 16 amino acids from cysteine to phenylalanine. Of all the DNA, just the CDR3 is kept, 48 bases in frame from base 1. The chain joins TRBV18 to TRBJ2-3; possibly the D gene is TRBD2, per 6 matching bases. The TCR comes from a man younger than 35 who had mild COVID-19 (a few samples of this study predate the infection). The sample titles of this study are shuffled in the database, so cell type and time point are left out; the donor was told from shared clones. Input material: PBMCs or a T cell subset sorted from them (not recorded which). CDR3 loop: CASSPVPGTVKNTQYF. The DNA sequence reads TGTGCCAGCTCACCGGTCCCCGGGACTGTAAAAAATACGCAGTATTTT.